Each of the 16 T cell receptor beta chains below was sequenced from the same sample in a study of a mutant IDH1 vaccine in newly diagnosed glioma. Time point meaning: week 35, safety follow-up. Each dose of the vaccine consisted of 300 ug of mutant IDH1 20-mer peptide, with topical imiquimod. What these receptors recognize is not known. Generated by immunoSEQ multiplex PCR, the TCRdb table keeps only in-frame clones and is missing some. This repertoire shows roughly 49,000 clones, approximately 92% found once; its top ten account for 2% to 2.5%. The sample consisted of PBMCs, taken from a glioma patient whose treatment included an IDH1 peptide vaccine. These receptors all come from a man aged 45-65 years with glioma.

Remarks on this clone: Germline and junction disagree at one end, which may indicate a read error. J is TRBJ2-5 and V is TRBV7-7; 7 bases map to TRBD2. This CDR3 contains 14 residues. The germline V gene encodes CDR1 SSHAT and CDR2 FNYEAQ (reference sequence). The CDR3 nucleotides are TGTGCTAGCAGCTTAGGGAGGGGAAGGGAGACCCAGTACTTC. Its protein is CASSLGRGRETQYF.

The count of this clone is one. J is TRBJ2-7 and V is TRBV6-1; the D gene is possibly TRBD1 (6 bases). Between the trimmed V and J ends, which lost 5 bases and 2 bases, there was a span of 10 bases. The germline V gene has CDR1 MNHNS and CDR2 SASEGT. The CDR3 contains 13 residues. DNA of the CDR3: TGTGCCAGCAGTCAGGGGTTGACCTACGAGCAGTACTTC. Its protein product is CASSQGLTYEQYF.

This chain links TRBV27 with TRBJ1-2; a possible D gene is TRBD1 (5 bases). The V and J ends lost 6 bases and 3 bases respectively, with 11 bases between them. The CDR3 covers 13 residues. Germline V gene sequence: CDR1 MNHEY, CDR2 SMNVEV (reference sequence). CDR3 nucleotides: TGTGCCAGCAGCCATGACAGAGACTATGGCTACACCTTC. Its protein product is CASSHDRDYGYTF.

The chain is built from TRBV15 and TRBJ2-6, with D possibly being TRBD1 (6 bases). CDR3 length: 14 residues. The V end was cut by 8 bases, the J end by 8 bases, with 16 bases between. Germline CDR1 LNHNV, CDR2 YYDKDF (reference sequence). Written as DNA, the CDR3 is TGTGCCACCGTAAAAACAGGGCGTTCCAACGTCCTGACTTTC. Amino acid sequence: CATVKTGRSNVLTF.

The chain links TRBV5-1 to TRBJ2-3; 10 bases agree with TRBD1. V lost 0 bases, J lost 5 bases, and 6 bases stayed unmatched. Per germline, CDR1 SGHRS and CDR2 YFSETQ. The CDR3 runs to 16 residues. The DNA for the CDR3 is TGCGCCAGCAGCTTGGCCGTGACAGGGGGCCAAGATACGCAGTATTTT. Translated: CASSLAVTGGQDTQYF.

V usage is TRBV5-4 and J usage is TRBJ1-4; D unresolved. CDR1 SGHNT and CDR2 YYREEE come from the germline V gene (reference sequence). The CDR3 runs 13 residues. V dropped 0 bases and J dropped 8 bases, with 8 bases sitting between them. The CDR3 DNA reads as TGTGCCAGCAGCTTGGCACAGCACGAAAAACTGTTTTTT. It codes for CASSLAQHEKLFF.

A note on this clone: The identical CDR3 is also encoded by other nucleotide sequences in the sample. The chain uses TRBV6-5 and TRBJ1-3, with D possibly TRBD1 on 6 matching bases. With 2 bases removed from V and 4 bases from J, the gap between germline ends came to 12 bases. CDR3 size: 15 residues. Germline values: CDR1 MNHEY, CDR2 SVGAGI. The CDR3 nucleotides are TGTGCCAGCAGTTACGGAACAGGGAGCGGAAACACCATATATTTT. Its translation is CASSYGTGSGNTIYF.

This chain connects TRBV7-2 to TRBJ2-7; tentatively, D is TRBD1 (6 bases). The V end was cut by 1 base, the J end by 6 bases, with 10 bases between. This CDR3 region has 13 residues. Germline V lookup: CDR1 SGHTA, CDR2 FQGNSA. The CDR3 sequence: CASSLETGSEQYF. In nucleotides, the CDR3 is TGTGCCAGCAGCTTAGAAACAGGGAGCGAGCAGTACTTC. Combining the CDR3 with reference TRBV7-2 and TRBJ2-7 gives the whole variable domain GAGVSQSPSNKVTEKGKDVELRCDPISGHTALYWYRQSLGQGLEFLIYFQGNSAPDKSGLPSDRFSAERTGGSVSTLTIQRTQQEDSAVYLCASSLETGSEQYFGPGTRLTVT.

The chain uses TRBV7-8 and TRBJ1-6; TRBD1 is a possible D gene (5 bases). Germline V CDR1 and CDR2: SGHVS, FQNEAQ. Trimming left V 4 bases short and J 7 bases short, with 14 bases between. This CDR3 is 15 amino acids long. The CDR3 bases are TGTGCCAGCAGCTCAGTCAGGGCCGGAAATTCACCCCTCCACTTT. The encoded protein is CASSSVRAGNSPLHF.

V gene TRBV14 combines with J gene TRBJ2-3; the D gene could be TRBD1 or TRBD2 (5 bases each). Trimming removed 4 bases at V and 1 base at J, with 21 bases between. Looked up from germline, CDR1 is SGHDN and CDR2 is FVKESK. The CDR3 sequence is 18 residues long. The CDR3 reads CASSPTGASILGTDTQYF. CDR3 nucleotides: TGTGCCAGCAGCCCGACTGGGGCTAGCATCCTGGGCACAGATACGCAGTATTTT.

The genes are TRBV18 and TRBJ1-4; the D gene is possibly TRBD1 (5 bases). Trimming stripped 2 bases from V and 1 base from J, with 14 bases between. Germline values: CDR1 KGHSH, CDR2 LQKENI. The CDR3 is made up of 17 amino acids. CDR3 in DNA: TGTGCCAGCTCACCAGGTACAGGATTTGGAACTAATGAAAAACTGTTTTTT. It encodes CASSPGTGFGTNEKLFF.

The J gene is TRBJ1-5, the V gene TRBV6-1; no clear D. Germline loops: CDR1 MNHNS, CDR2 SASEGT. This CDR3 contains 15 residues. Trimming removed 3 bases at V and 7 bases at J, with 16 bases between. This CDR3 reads CASSDLGNRAQPQHF. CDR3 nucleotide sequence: TGTGCCAGCAGTGATCTAGGGAATAGGGCCCAGCCCCAGCATTTT.

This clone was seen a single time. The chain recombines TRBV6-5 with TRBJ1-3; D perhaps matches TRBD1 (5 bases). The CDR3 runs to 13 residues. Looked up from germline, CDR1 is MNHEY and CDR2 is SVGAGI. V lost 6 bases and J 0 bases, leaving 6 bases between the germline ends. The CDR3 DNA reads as TGTGCCAGCAGCAGGGACTCTGGAAACACCATATATTTT. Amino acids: CASSRDSGNTIYF.

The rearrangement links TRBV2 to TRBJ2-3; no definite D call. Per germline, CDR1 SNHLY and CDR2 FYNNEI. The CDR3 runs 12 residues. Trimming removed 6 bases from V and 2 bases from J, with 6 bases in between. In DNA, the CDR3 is TGTGCCAGCAGCCCTTTCACAGATACGCAGTATTTT. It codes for CASSPFTDTQYF.

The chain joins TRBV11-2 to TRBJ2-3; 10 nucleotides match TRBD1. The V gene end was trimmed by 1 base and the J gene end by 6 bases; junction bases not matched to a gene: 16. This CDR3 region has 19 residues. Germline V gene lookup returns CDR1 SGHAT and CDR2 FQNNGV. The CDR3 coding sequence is TGTGCCAGCAGCTTAGTTATTATCGAGACAGGGGGCCCCACCGATACGCAGTATTTT. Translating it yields CASSLVIIETGGPTDTQYF.

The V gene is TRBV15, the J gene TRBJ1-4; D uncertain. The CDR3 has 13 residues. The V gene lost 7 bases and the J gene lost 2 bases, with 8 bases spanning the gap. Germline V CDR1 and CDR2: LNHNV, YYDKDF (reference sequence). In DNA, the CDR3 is TGTGCCACCAACTCACCGACTAATGAAAAACTGTTTTTT. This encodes CATNSPTNEKLFF. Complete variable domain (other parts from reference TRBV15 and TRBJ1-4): DAMVIQNPRYQVTQFGKPVTLSCSQTLNHNVMYWYQQKSSQAPKLLFHYYDKDFNNEADTPDNFQSRRPNTSFCFLDIRSPGLGDTAMYLCATNSPTNEKLFFGSGTQLSVL.